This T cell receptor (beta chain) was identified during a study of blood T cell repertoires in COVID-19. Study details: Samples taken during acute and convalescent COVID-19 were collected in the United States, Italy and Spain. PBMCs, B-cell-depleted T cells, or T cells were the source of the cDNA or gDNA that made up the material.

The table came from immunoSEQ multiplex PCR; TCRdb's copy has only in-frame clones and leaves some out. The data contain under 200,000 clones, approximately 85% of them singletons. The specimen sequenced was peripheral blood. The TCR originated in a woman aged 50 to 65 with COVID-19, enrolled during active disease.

The CDR3 here is CASSLVRAVTGELFF. The CDR3, as DNA: TGTGCCAGCAGCTTAGTCAGGGCCGTCACCGGGGAGCTGTTTTTT. The rearrangement links TRBV11-3 to TRBJ2-2; possible D gene TRBD1, 5 bases. Trimming took 1 base from V and 4 from J, leaving 10 bases between them. The CDR3 runs 15 residues. Germline V lookup: CDR1 SGHNT, CDR2 YENEEA. The full variable domain, in which reference TRBV11-3 and TRBJ2-2 provide the parts outside the CDR3, is EAGVVQSPRYKIIEKKQPVAFWCNPISGHNTLYWYLQNLGQGPELLIRYENEEAVDDSQLPKDRFSAERLKGVDSTLKIQPAELGDSAVYLCASSLVRAVTGELFFGEGSRLTVL.